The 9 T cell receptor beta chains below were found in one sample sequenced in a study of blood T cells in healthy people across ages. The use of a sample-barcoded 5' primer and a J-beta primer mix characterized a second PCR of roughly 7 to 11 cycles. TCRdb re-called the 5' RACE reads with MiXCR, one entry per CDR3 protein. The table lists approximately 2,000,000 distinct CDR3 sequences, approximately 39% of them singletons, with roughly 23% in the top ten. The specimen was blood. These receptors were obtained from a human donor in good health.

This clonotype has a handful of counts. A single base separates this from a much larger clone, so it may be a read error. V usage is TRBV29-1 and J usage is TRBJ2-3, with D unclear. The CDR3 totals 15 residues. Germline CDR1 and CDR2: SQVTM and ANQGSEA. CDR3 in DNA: TGCAGCGTTGTCGGCAGGTCCTCCTCGCCAGATACGCAGGATTTT. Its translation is CSVVGRSSSPDTQDF.

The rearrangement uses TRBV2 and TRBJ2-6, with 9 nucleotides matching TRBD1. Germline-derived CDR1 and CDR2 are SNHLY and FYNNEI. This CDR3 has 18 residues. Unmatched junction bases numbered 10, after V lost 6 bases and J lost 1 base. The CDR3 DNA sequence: TGTGCCAGCAGCCTGGGACAGGGCCTTTTATCTGGGGCCAACGTCCTGACTTTC. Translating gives CASSLGQGLLSGANVLTF. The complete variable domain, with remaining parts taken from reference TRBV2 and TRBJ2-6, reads EPEVTQTPSHQVTQMGQEVILRCVPISNHLYFYWYRQILGQKVEFLVSFYNNEISEKSEIFDDQFSVERPDGSNFTLKIRSTKLEDSAMYFCASSLGQGLLSGANVLTFGAGSRLTVL.

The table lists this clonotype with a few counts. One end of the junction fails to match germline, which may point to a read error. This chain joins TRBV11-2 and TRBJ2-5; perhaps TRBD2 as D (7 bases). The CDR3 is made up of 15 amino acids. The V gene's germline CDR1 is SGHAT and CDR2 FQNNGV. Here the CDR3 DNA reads TGTGCCAGCAGTTTAGGGGGGGGTACGCAAGAGACCCAGTACTTC. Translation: CASSLGGGTQETQYF. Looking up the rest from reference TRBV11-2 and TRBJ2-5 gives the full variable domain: EAGVAQSPRYKIIEKRQSVAFWCNPISGHATLYWYQQILGQGPKLLIQFQNNGVVDDSQLPKDRFSAERLKGVDSTLKIQPAKLEDSAVYLCASSLGGGTQETQYFGPGTRLLVL.

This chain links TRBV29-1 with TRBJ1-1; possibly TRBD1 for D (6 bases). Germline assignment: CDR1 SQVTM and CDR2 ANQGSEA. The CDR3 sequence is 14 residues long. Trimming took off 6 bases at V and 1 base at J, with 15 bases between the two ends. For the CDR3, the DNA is TGCAGCGTAGTATACCGGGACAAGAACACTGAAGCTTTCTTT. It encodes CSVVYRDKNTEAFF. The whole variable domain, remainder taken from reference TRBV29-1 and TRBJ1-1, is SAVISQKPSRDICQRGTSLTIQCQVDSQVTMMFWYRQQPGQSLTLIATANQGSEATYESGFVIDKFPISRPNLTFSTLTVSNMSPEDSSIYLCSVVYRDKNTEAFFGQGTRLTVV.

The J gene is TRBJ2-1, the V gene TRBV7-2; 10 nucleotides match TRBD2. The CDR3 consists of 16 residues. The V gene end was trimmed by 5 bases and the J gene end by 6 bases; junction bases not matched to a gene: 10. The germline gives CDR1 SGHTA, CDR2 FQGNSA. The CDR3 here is CASSITSGGATNEQFF. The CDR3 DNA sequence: TGTGCCAGCAGCATCACGAGCGGGGGGGCCACCAATGAGCAGTTCTTC. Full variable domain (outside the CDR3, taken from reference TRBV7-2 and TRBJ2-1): GAGVSQSPSNKVTEKGKDVELRCDPISGHTALYWYRQSLGQGLEFLIYFQGNSAPDKSGLPSDRFSAERTGGSVSTLTIQRTQQEDSAVYLCASSITSGGATNEQFFGPGTRLTVL.

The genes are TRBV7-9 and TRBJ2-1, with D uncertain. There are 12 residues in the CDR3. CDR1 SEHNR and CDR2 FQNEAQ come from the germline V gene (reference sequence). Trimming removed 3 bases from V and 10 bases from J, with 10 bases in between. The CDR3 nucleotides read TGTGCCAGCAGCTTCCCCCCCCGGGAGCAGTTCTTC. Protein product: CASSFPPREQFF.

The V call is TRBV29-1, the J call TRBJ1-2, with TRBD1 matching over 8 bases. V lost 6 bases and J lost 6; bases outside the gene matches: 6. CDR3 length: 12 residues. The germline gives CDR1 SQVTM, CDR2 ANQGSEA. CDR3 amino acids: CSVYQGADGYTF. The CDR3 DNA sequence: TGCAGCGTGTATCAGGGGGCGGATGGCTACACCTTC.

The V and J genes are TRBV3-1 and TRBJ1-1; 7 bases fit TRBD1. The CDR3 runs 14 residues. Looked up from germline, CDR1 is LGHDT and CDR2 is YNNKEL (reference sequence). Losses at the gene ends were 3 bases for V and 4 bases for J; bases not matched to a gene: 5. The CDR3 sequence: CASSQGGTATEAFF. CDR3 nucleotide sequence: TGTGCCAGCAGCCAGGGGGGGACAGCCACTGAAGCTTTCTTT. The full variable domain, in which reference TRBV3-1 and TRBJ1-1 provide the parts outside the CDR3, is DTAVSQTPKYLVTQMGNDKSIKCEQNLGHDTMYWYKQDSKKFLKIMFSYNNKELIINETVPNRFSPKSPDKAHLNLHINSLELGDSAVYFCASSQGGTATEAFFGQGTRLTVV.

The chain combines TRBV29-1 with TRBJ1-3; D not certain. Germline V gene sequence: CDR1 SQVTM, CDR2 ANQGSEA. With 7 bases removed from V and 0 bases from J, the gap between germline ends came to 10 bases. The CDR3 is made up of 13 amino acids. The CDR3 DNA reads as TGCAGCGGGAAGGTTTCCTCTGGAAACACCATATATTTT. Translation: CSGKVSSGNTIYF.